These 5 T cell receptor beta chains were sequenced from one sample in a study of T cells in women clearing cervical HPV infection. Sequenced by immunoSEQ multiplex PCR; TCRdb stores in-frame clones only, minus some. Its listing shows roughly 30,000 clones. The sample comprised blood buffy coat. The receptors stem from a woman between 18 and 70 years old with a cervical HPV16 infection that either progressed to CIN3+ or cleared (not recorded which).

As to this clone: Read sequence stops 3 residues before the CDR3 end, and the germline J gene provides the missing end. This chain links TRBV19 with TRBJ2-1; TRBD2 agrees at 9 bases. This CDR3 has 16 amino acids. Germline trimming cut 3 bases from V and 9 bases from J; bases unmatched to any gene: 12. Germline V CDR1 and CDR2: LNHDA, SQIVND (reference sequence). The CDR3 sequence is CASSIAGGRGASEQFF. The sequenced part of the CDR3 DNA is TGTGCCAGTAGTATCGCGGGGGGGCGGGGAGCTAGTGAG. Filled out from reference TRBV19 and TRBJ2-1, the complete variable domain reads DGGITQSPKYLFRKEGQNVTLSCEQNLNHDAMYWYRQDPGQGLRLIYYSQIVNDFQKGDIAEGYSVSREKKESFPLTVTSAQKNPTAFYLCASSIAGGRGASEQFFGPGTRLTVL.

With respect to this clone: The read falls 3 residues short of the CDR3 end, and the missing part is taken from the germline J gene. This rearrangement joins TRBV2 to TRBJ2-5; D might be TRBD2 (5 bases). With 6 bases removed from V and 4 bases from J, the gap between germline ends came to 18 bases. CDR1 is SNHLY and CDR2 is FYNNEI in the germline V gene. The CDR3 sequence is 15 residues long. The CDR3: CASSHGTRSRETQYF. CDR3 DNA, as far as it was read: TGTGCCAGCAGCCATGGTACTAGGTCCCGAGAGACC.

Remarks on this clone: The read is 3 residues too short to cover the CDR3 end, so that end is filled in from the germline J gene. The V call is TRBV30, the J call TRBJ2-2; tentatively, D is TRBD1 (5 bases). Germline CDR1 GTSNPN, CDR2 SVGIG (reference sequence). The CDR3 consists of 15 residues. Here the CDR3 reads CAWSLGAYQNEKLFF. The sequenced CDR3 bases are TGTGCCTGGAGTTTAGGGGCCTATCAGAATGAAAAG.

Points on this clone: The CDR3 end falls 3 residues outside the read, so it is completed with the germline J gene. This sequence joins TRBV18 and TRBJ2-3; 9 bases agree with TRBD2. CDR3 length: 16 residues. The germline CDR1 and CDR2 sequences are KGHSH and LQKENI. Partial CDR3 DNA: TGTGCCAGCTCACCATTTGCTAGCGGGGTCCAGGAGACG. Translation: CASSPFASGVQET. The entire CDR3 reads CASSPFASGVQETQYF.

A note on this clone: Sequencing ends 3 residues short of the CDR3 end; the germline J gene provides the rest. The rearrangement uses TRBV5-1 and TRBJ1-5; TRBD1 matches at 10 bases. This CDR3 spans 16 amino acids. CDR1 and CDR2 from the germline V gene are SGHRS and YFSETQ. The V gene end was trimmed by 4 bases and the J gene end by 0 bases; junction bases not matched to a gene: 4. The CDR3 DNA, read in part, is TGCGCCAGCAGCGTCGGGACAGGGGCTAGCAATCAGCCC. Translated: CASSVGTGASNQP. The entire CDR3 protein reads CASSVGTGASNQPQHF.